This paragraph reports one T cell receptor beta chain. Enrolled during active infection, Seattle patients were then followed longitudinally. The data are from a study of blood T cell repertoires in COVID-19. Across the whole study: Researchers got acute and convalescent COVID-19 samples from the United States, Italy and Spain.

As originally analysed: Amplification with reference gene primers provided the estimates of nucleated cell counts. Sequencing used immunoSEQ multiplex PCR; TCRdb keeps in-frame clones, though not all of them. That table supplies the V and J calls and clone size; D and trimming were determined from the DNA. Among under 200,000 clones listed, about 85% were seen once. Sequencing was done on a sample of peripheral blood. This TCR was sampled from a woman aged 45-65 years with COVID-19, enrolled during active disease.

CDR3 in amino acids: CASSQVGQGNEQYF. The CDR3 DNA reads TGTGCCAGCAGCCAAGTGGGACAGGGAAACGAGCAGTACTTC. This sequence joins TRBV14 and TRBJ2-7, with 9 positions matching TRBD1. CDR3 length: 14 residues. Germline CDR1 SGHDN, CDR2 FVKESK. V lost 1 base, J lost 5 bases, and 3 bases stayed unmatched.